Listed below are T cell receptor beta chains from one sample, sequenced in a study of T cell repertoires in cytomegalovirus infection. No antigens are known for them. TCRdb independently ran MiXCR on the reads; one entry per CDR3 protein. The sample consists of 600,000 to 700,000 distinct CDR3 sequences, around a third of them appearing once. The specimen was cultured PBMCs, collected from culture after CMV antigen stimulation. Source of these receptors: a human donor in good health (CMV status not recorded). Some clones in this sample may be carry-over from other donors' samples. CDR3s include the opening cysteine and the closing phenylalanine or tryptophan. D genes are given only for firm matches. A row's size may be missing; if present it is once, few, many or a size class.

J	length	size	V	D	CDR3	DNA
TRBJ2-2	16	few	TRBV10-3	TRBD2	CAISTTGTSGAGELFF	TGTGCCATCAGTACGACCGGGACTAGCGGGGCCGGGGAGCTGTTTTTT
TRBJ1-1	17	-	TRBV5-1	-	CASSLGSSGTMNTEAFF	TGCGCCAGCAGCTTAGGGTCCTCGGGGACAATGAACACTGAAGCTTTCTTT
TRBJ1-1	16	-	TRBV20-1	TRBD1	CSARDRKTGANTEAFF	TGCAGTGCTAGAGACCGCAAAACAGGGGCGAACACTGAAGCTTTCTTT
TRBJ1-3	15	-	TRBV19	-	CASSFVQGPGNTIYF	TGTGCCAGTAGTTTCGTACAGGGCCCTGGAAACACCATATATTTT
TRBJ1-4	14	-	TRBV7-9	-	CASISGQVNEKLFF	TGTGCCAGCATAAGCGGGCAGGTTAATGAAAAACTGTTTTTT
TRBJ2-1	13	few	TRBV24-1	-	CATSDPTGNEQFF	TGTGCCACCAGTGACCCGACAGGCAATGAGCAGTTCTTC
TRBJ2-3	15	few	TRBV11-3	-	CASSVGQQKTDTQYF	TGTGCCAGCAGTGTGGGTCAGCAAAAGACAGATACGCAGTATTTT
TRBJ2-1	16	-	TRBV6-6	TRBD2	CASSYLSGGPYNEQFF	TGTGCCAGCAGTTACTTATCGGGAGGCCCCTACAATGAGCAGTTCTTC
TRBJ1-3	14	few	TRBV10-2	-	CASGSTASGNTIYF	TGCGCCAGCGGCTCGACAGCCTCGGGAAACACCATATATTTT
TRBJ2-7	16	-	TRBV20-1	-	CSARDPRRVFPYEQYF	TGCAGTGCTAGAGATCCCAGACGAGTCTTCCCCTACGAGCAGTACTTC
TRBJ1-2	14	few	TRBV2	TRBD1	CASTIKTGTDGYTF	TGTGCCAGCACCATCAAAACCGGGACAGACGGCTACACCTTC
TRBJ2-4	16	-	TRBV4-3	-	CASSQDGGRQGNIQYF	TGCGCCAGCAGCCAAGACGGTGGCCGCCAAGGGAACATTCAGTACTTC
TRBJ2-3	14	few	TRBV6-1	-	CASSEDRDGDTQYF	TGTGCCAGCAGTGAAGACAGGGACGGAGATACGCAGTATTTT
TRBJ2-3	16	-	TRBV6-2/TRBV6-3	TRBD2	CASRSSRLAGVDTQYF	TGTGCCAGCAGATCATCCAGACTAGCGGGAGTAGATACGCAGTATTTT
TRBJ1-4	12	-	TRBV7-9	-	CASRFSGEKLFF	TGTGCCAGCAGATTTTCCGGCGAAAAACTGTTTTTT
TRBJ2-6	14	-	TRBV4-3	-	CASSARAGANVLTF	TGCGCCAGCAGCGCTAGGGCTGGGGCCAACGTCCTGACTTTC
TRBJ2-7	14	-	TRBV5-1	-	CASSGVLGQYEQYF	TGCGCCAGCAGCGGCGTACTGGGCCAATACGAGCAGTACTTC
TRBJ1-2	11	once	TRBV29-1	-	CSVELRYGYTF	TGCAGCGTTGAACTGCGTTATGGCTACACCTTC
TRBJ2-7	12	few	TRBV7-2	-	CASSLEFLKQYF	TGTGCCAGCAGCTTAGAGTTCCTCAAGCAGTACTTC
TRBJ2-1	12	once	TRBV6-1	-	CAVAGSYNEQFF	TGTGCTGTGGCCGGCTCCTACAATGAGCAGTTCTTC
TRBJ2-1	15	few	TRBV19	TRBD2	CASSIALAVYNEQFF	TGTGCCAGTAGTATCGCACTAGCGGTTTACAATGAGCAGTTCTTC
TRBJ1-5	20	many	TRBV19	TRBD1	CASSIVHWTGKRGYNQPQHF	TGTGCCAGTAGTATCGTTCACTGGACAGGGAAGAGGGGATACAATCAGCCCCAGCATTTT
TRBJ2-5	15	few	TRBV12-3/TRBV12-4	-	CASSYDGFNGETQYF	TGTGCCAGCAGTTATGATGGGTTCAACGGGGAGACCCAGTACTTC
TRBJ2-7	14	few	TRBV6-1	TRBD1	CASSGTGIIYEQYF	TGTGCCAGCAGCGGGACAGGGATAATTTACGAGCAGTACTTC
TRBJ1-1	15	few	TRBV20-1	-	CSATTTLGGDSEAFF	TGCAGTGCCACCACTACTCTTGGAGGGGATTCTGAAGCTTTCTTT
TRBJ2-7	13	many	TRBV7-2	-	CASSPRWVYEQYF	TGTGCCAGCAGCCCAAGGTGGGTCTACGAGCAGTACTTC
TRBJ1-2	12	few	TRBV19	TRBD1	CASSLTGIGYTF	TGTGCCAGTAGTCTGACAGGGATCGGCTACACCTTC
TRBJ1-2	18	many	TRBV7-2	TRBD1	CASSYHRDRGLLDYGYTF	TGTGCCAGCAGCTACCACCGGGACAGGGGTTTACTAGACTATGGCTACACCTTC
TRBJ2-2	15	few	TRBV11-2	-	CASSEQGPNTGELFF	TGTGCCAGCAGCGAACAGGGACCGAACACCGGGGAGCTGTTTTTT
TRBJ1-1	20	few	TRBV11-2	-	CASSLVRYQGRQGGDTEAFF	TGTGCCAGCAGCTTAGTGAGATATCAAGGGCGGCAGGGAGGAGATACTGAAGCTTTCTTT
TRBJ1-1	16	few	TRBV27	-	CASSLKRGTTNYEAFF	TGTGCCAGCAGTTTAAAAAGAGGGACAACGAACTATGAAGCTTTCTTT
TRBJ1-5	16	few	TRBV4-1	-	CASSQEGTGPPPPQHF	TGCGCCAGCAGCCAAGAAGGAACAGGGCCTCCTCCTCCCCAGCATTTT
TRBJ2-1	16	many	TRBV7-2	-	CASSLAGSPSYNEQFF	TGTGCCAGCAGCCTGGCGGGCTCACCCTCCTACAATGAGCAGTTCTTC
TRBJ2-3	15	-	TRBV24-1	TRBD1	CATSDLRGQTDTQYF	TGTGCCACCAGTGATTTAAGGGGACAGACAGATACGCAGTATTTT
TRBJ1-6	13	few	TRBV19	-	CASSLDRWSPLHF	TGTGCCAGTAGTCTCGACAGGTGGTCACCCCTCCACTTT
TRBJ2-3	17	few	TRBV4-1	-	CASSQHVGGVVQDTQYF	TGCGCCAGCAGCCAACATGTAGGGGGAGTGGTCCAAGATACGCAGTATTTT
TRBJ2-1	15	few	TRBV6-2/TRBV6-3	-	CASRRTRPRANEQFF	TGTGCCAGCAGGAGAACGAGGCCCAGGGCGAATGAGCAGTTCTTC
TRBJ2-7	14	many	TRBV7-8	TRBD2	CASSPLAGGGEQYF	TGTGCCAGCAGCCCCTTAGCGGGAGGAGGCGAGCAGTACTTC
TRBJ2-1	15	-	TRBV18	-	CASSPEASSYNEQFF	TGTGCCAGCTCACCGGAGGCGAGCTCCTACAATGAGCAGTTCTTC
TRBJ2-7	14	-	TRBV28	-	CASSSRQKSYEQYF	TGTGCCAGCAGCTCCCGACAGAAGTCCTACGAGCAGTACTTC
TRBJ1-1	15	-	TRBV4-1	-	CASSQDNRGDTEAFF	TGCGCCAGCAGCCAAGATAACCGCGGGGACACTGAAGCTTTCTTT
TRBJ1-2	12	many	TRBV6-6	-	CASSYRGHGYTF	TGTGCCAGCAGTTACCGGGGGCATGGCTACACCTTC
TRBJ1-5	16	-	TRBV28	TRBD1	CASSSDRGHSNQPQHF	TGTGCCAGCAGTTCGGACAGGGGGCATAGCAATCAGCCCCAGCATTTT